A single sample is the source of the 30 T cell receptor beta chains below, sequenced in a study of blood T cell repertoires in COVID-19. Repertoires were generated with immunoSEQ multiplex PCR, while TCRdb's copy carries only in-frame clones and drops some. The repertoire consists of some 150,000 clones, with about 86% occurring once and the leading ten covering around 8.5%. The sequencing input was peripheral blood. The receptors stem from an older woman with acute or convalescent COVID-19.

This clone appeared once. The chain carries TRBV5-4 and TRBJ2-2, with TRBD2 matching 13 bases. The CDR3 totals 16 residues. V dropped 0 bases and J dropped 11; count of bases not matched to a gene: 7. CDR1 SGHNT and CDR2 YYREEE come from the germline V gene (reference sequence). The CDR3 loop is CASSLELAGGPIELFF. The CDR3 nucleotides are TGTGCCAGCAGCTTGGAACTAGCGGGGGGGCCTATCGAGCTGTTTTTT.

In its sample, this clone was seen once. This sequence joins TRBV11-2 and TRBJ1-4; 7 bases fit TRBD1. Germline loops: CDR1 SGHAT, CDR2 FQNNGV. The J segment lost 3 bases and the V segment lost 7 bases, leaving 5 bases of the junction unmatched. This CDR3 spans 14 amino acids. The CDR3 region is CASKRQGSNEKLFF. CDR3 DNA: TGTGCCAGCAAGAGACAGGGTTCTAATGAAAAACTGTTTTTT.

V usage is TRBV5-8 and J usage is TRBJ2-7; the D is unclear. Trimming left V 3 bases short and J 7 bases short, with 17 bases between. CDR1 and CDR2 from the germline V gene are SGHTS and YDEGEE. This CDR3 is built from 14 residues. The CDR3 protein is CASSSDGLSVEQYF. CDR3 coding DNA: TGTGCCAGCAGCTCCGATGGCCTCAGCGTTGAGCAGTACTTC.

This clone was found once. This sequence joins TRBV21-1 and TRBJ1-3; the D call TRBD1 from the table was never checked on the DNA. TRBV21-1 is a pseudogene. The CDR3 has 17 residues. The CDR3 here is CASSKSSPTGPGNTIYF. CDR3 nucleotide sequence: TGTGCCAGCAGCAAAAGTTCACCGACAGGCCCAGGAAACACCATATATTTT.

This clone has only a few counts. This rearrangement joins TRBV29-1 to TRBJ2-1; 11 positions match TRBD2. Germline V gene lookup returns CDR1 SQVTM and CDR2 ANQGSEA. The V gene end was trimmed by 8 bases and the J gene end by 5 bases; junction bases not matched to a gene: 11. This CDR3 has 15 amino acids. The CDR3 DNA follows: TGCAGCCACCTAGCGGGGGGCCGGAGGGACAATGAGCAGTTCTTC. Its protein product is CSHLAGGRRDNEQFF.

V and J are TRBV2 and TRBJ1-1, with a tentative D call TRBD1 (6 bases). The CDR3 runs 17 residues. Trimming removed 8 bases from V and 0 bases from J, with 22 bases in between. Germline CDR1 and CDR2: SNHLY and FYNNEI. Written as DNA, the CDR3 is TGTGCCAGCCTTAGGATGGGAACAGGGACAATGAACACTGAAGCTTTCTTT. Translating it yields CASLRMGTGTMNTEAFF.

The chain couples TRBV18 to TRBJ2-2; D might be TRBD2 (5 bases). This CDR3 is 14 amino acids long. V gave up 8 bases and J gave up 0 bases, with 10 bases separating them. Germline loops: CDR1 KGHSH, CDR2 LQKENI. CDR3 in DNA: TGTGCCAGCGGGGAGCCCCCGAACACCGGGGAGCTGTTTTTT. It codes for CASGEPPNTGELFF.

This chain joins TRBV28 and TRBJ1-1; the match to TRBD1 covers 9 bases. With 3 bases clipped from V and 4 bases from J, the junction kept 9 bases outside the gene matches. CDR1 is MDHEN, CDR2 SYDVKM, per germline. This CDR3 region has 16 residues. CDR3 nucleotide sequence: TGTGCCAGCAGTTTTTCCGGGACAGGGTCGAGCACTGAAGCTTTCTTT. This translates into CASSFSGTGSSTEAFF.

This chain connects TRBV2 to TRBJ2-2; 13 bases are a match to TRBD2. CDR3 size: 15 residues. After removal of 5 bases from V and 7 bases from J, the junction contained 4 bases not matched to a gene. Germline lookup yields CDR1 SNHLY and CDR2 FYNNEI. CDR3 sequence reads: CASSRTSGGNGELFF. The CDR3 DNA is TGTGCCAGCAGTAGGACTAGCGGGGGTAACGGGGAGCTGTTTTTT.

The chain carries TRBV11-3 and TRBJ1-4, with 7 bases lining up with TRBD1. There are 15 residues in the CDR3. J gave up 5 bases and V 3 bases, and 6 bases lay outside the gene matches. Germline-derived CDR1 and CDR2 are SGHNT and YENEEA. CDR3 in DNA: TGTGCCAGCAGCTTGGCGGGACAGAGAAATGAAAAACTGTTTTTT. Translating it yields CASSLAGQRNEKLFF.

This chain connects TRBV30 to TRBJ2-7, with 7 nucleotides matching TRBD1. The CDR3 spans 12 residues. V shed 6 bases, J shed 2 bases, and the junction held 4 bases outside the gene matches. Looked up from germline, CDR1 is GTSNPN and CDR2 is SVGIG (reference sequence). The CDR3 region has the DNA TGTGCCTGCGACAGGGCCCCCTACGAGCAGTACTTC. Translation gives CACDRAPYEQYF.

In this sample, this clone turned up once. V and J are TRBV6-5 and TRBJ2-1, with 14 bases matching TRBD2. This CDR3 has 15 amino acids. V trimming: 7 bases; J trimming: 8 bases; junction bases outside the gene matches: 7. The germline V gene has CDR1 MNHEY and CDR2 SVGAGI. The CDR3 here is CASTIGTSGGYEQFF. The DNA of the CDR3 is TGTGCCAGCACCATCGGGACTAGCGGGGGATATGAGCAGTTCTTC.

The chain has TRBV5-1 and TRBJ1-1; 9 bases are a match to TRBD1. V lost 6 bases to trimming and J lost 4 bases; unmatched junction nucleotides: 7. In germline, CDR1 is SGHRS, CDR2 YFSETQ. CDR3 length: 14 amino acids. The CDR3 is CASTPGQGGTEAFF. The CDR3 nucleotides read TGCGCCAGCACCCCGGGACAGGGCGGCACTGAAGCTTTCTTT.

A remark on this clone: Other DNA sequences in the sample encode the same CDR3. The chain couples TRBV5-1 to TRBJ2-5, with 10 positions matching TRBD2. The germline V gene has CDR1 SGHRS and CDR2 YFSETQ. The V segment lost 2 bases and the J segment 2 bases; nucleotides outside the gene matches: 0. This CDR3 is built from 14 residues. The CDR3 region is CASSLAGGQETQYF. The CDR3 DNA is TGCGCCAGCAGCTTAGCGGGGGGGCAAGAGACCCAGTACTTC.

This chain joins TRBV9 and TRBJ2-2; 8 nucleotides align to TRBD2. V shed 4 bases, J shed 7 bases, and the junction held 6 bases outside the gene matches. The germline V gene has CDR1 SGDLS and CDR2 YYNGEE. The CDR3 consists of 14 residues. CDR3 loop: CASSPGLVVGELFF. DNA of the CDR3: TGTGCCAGCAGCCCGGGACTAGTGGTCGGGGAGCTGTTTTTT.

The chain is built from TRBV5-6 and TRBJ1-6; D is undetermined. Germline V gene data show CDR1 as SGHDT and CDR2 as YYEEEE. This CDR3 is 15 amino acids long. Trimming removed 0 bases at V and 8 bases at J, with 12 bases between. CDR3 region: CASSLVEGSHSPLHF. The CDR3 DNA is TGTGCCAGCAGCTTGGTTGAGGGTAGCCATTCACCCCTCCACTTT.

This chain links TRBV6-2 or TRBV6-3 with TRBJ2-5, with 12 bases identical to TRBD2. This CDR3 comprises 15 residues. V shed 6 bases, J shed 3 bases, and the junction held 5 bases outside the gene matches. Germline loops: CDR1 MNHEY, CDR2 SVGEGT. The CDR3 region has the DNA TGTGCCAGCAGCGTCCTAGCGGGGGGGAAAGAGACCCAGTACTTC. It yields the protein CASSVLAGGKETQYF.

The chain links TRBV7-9 to TRBJ1-4; possibly TRBD1 for D (6 bases). CDR3 length equals 15 residues. CDR1 is SEHNR, CDR2 FQNEAQ, per germline (reference sequence). With 5 bases removed from V and 6 bases from J, the gap between germline ends came to 16 bases. CDR3 bases: TGTGCCAGCAGCCCACAGGCGGGGGCGGATGAAAAACTGTTTTTT. Translated, it gives CASSPQAGADEKLFF.

The chain carries TRBV6-6 and TRBJ2-7; maybe TRBD2 (5 bases). Between the trimmed V and J ends, which lost 2 bases and 7 bases, there was a span of 12 bases. Germline assignment: CDR1 MNHNY and CDR2 SVGAGI (reference sequence). The CDR3 is 13 residues long. As DNA, the CDR3 is TGTGCCAGCAGTTACATGAGGGTCCAAGAGCAGTACTTC. Protein product: CASSYMRVQEQYF.

V usage is TRBV9 and J usage is TRBJ2-5, with 12 bases matching TRBD2. V was clipped by 0 bases and J by 1 base; unmatched bases: 4. The CDR3 runs to 17 residues. Per germline, CDR1 SGDLS and CDR2 YYNGEE. The CDR3 DNA reads as TGTGCCAGCAGCGTAGCAACTAGCGGGGGGACCCAAGAGACCCAGTACTTC. Amino acid sequence: CASSVATSGGTQETQYF.

A few counts support this clone. The chain recombines TRBV21-1 with TRBJ1-5. TRBV21-1 is shown as a pseudogene. The CDR3 consists of 12 residues. The CDR3 DNA reads as TGTGCCAGCCTTAATGCGGGGGAGGGCCAGCATTTT. Encoded protein: CASLNAGEGQHF.

The chain's CDR3 is CASSPGQVGELFF. The CDR3 DNA follows: TGTGCCAGCAGTCCCGGACAGGTCGGGGAGCTGTTTTTT. J is TRBJ2-2 and V is TRBV6-2 or TRBV6-3; 7 bases are shared with TRBD1. CDR1 MNHEY and CDR2 SVGEGT come from the germline V gene. J lost 7 bases, V lost 5 bases, and 4 bases had no gene match. The CDR3 runs to 13 residues.

This clone was recorded only once. The gene calls are TRBV7-9 and TRBJ1-6; no reliable D call. This CDR3 has 14 residues. V lost 1 base, J lost 11 bases, and 12 bases lay in between. CDR1 and CDR2 from the germline V gene are SEHNR and FQNEAQ (reference sequence). The CDR3 DNA reads as TGTGCCAGCAGCTTAGTCCTGGAGGGAACACCCCTCCACTTT. Protein product: CASSLVLEGTPLHF.

The rearrangement uses TRBV7-9 and TRBJ2-5; D gene ambiguous. The ends were cut back, 1 base at V and 2 bases at J, with 20 bases in the middle. CDR1 and CDR2 (germline): SEHNR, FQNEAQ (reference sequence). CDR3 size: 18 residues. CDR3 DNA: TGTGCCAGCAGCTTAGTAACCCTCGGAACCCGCGGACAAGAGACCCAGTACTTC. It specifies CASSLVTLGTRGQETQYF.

The genes are TRBV30 and TRBJ2-2; D gene uncertain. Germline V gives CDR1 GTSNPN, CDR2 SVGIG (reference sequence). Between the trimmed V and J ends, which lost 3 bases and 5 bases, there was a span of 19 bases. The CDR3 covers 16 residues. The CDR3 reads CAWSFLLGRSTGELFF. CDR3 nucleotide sequence: TGTGCCTGGAGCTTTCTTCTTGGGCGCAGTACCGGGGAGCTGTTTTTT.

This clone was seen only once. This chain connects TRBV10-3 to TRBJ2-3; the match to TRBD2 covers 8 bases. Trimming cost V 9 bases and J 3 bases; bases outside gene matches: 8. The CDR3 sequence is 14 residues long. Germline loops: CDR1 ENHRY, CDR2 SYGVKD. CDR3 residues: CAMAAGGRTDTQYF. The CDR3 region has the DNA TGTGCCATGGCCGCGGGGGGCAGAACAGATACGCAGTATTTT.

As regards this clone: This likely reflects a read error, since a far larger clone is one base away. The chain carries TRBV6-6 and TRBJ1-2; 9 bases are a match to TRBD1. The ends lost 6 bases at V and 3 bases at J; junction bases unmatched: 2. This CDR3 spans 13 amino acids. Per the germline V gene, CDR1 is MNHNY and CDR2 is SVGAGI (reference sequence). CDR3 sequence (DNA): TGTGCCAGCAGCCGACAGGGGGACTATGGCTACACCTTC. Protein: CASSRQGDYGYTF.

By proportion, this clone is medium-sized. V and J are TRBV11-2 and TRBJ2-2, with D perhaps TRBD1 (6 bases). This CDR3 is 14 amino acids long. Trimming removed 5 bases at V and 7 bases at J, with 14 bases between. Germline CDR1 SGHAT, CDR2 FQNNGV. The DNA for the CDR3 is TGTGCCAGCAGCCGATGGGGGCGAGGCGGGGAGCTGTTTTTT. This gives the protein CASSRWGRGGELFF.

The chain recombines TRBV6-5 with TRBJ2-7; TRBD1 matches 8 bases. The germline gives CDR1 MNHEY, CDR2 SVGAGI. The CDR3 runs 11 residues. V lost 8 bases, J lost 6 bases, and 3 bases stayed unmatched. Written as DNA, the CDR3 is TGTGCCAGCGGACAGGGTATCGAGCAGTACTTC. Translation gives CASGQGIEQYF.

This clone was detected once. The chain joins TRBV6-1 to TRBJ2-1, with a possible D match to TRBD1 (5 bases). In germline, CDR1 is MNHNS, CDR2 SASEGT. V was shortened by 3 bases and J by 5 bases, with 14 bases between the two germline ends. The CDR3 sequence is 15 residues long. The CDR3 DNA sequence: TGTGCCAGCAGTGACCGGACACTACCTAACAATGAGCAGTTCTTC. It translates to CASSDRTLPNNEQFF.